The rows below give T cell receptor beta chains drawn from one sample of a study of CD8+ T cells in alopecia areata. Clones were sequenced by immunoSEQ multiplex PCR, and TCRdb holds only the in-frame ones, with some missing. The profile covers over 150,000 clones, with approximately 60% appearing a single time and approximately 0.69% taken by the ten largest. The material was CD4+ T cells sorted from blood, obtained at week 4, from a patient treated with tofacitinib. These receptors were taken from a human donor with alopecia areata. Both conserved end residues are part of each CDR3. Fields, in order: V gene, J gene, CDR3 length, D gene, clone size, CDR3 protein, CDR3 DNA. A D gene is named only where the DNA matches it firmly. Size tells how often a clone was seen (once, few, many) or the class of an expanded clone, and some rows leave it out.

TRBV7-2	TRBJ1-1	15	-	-	CASRGFGVGNTEAFF	TGTGCCAGCAGGGGGTTTGGGGTGGGGAACACTGAAGCTTTCTTT
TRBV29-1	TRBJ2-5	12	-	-	CSVEDGGETQYF	TGCAGCGTTGAAGACGGCGGGGAGACCCAGTACTTC
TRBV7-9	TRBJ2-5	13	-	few	CASSFRPRETQYF	TGTGCCAGCAGCTTCCGGCCAAGGGAGACCCAGTACTTC
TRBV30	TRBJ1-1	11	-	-	CAWAFNTEAFF	TGTGCCTGGGCCTTTAACACTGAAGCTTTCTTT
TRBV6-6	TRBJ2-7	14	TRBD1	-	CATTTGQGSYEQYF	TGTGCCACCACAACGGGACAGGGGTCCTACGAGCAGTACTTC
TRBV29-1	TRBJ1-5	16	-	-	CSVYPRGLGSNQPQHF	TGCAGCGTTTATCCACGGGGGCTGGGGAGCAATCAGCCCCAGCATTTT
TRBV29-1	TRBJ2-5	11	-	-	CSVRIGETQYF	TGCAGCGTTCGGATCGGTGAGACCCAGTACTTC
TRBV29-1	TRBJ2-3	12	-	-	CSVRVATDTQYF	TGCAGCGTCCGGGTCGCGACAGATACGCAGTATTTT
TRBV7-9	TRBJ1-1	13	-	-	CASSLSAGTEAFF	TGTGCCAGCAGCTTATCGGCAGGCACTGAAGCTTTCTTT
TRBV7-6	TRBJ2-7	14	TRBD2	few	CASSQPGLDYEQYF	TGTGCCAGCAGTCAGCCGGGACTAGATTACGAGCAGTACTTC
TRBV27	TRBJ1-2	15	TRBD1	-	CASSSSGTGAKGYTF	TGTGCCAGCAGTTCCTCCGGGACAGGGGCCAAAGGCTACACCTTC
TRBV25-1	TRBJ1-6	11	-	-	CASQGNSPLHF	TGTGCCAGCCAGGGGAATTCACCCCTCCACTTT
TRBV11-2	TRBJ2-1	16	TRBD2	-	CASSLDRGTSGNEQFF	TGTGCCAGCAGCTTAGATCGGGGGACTAGCGGGAATGAGCAGTTCTTC
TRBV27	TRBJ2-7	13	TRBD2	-	CASRPLAEYEQYF	TGTGCCAGCAGGCCACTAGCGGAGTACGAGCAGTACTTC
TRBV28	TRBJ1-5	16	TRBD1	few	CASSSTGEVSNQPQHF	TGTGCCAGCAGTTCGACAGGGGAAGTAAGCAATCAGCCCCAGCATTTT
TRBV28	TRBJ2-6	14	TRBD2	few	CASRGAGGANVLTF	TGTGCCAGCAGAGGAGCGGGAGGGGCCAACGTCCTGACTTTC
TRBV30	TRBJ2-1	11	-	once	CAWSSPNEQFF	TGTGCCTGGAGCTCCCCCAATGAGCAGTTCTTC
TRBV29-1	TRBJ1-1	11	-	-	CSARGGPEAFF	TGCAGCGCCCGCGGGGGACCTGAAGCTTTCTTT
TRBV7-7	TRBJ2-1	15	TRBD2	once	CASSRGLAGNNEQFF	TGTGCTAGCAGCAGGGGACTAGCGGGAAACAATGAGCAGTTCTTC
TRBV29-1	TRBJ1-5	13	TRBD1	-	CSGGQGRNQPQHF	TGCAGCGGAGGACAGGGCCGTAATCAGCCCCAGCATTTT
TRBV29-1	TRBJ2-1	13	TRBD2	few	CSELAGGPGEQFF	TGCAGCGAATTAGCGGGAGGGCCTGGGGAGCAGTTCTTC
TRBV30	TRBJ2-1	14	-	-	CAWSVLSVYNEQFF	TGTGCCTGGAGTGTACTTAGCGTGTACAATGAGCAGTTCTTC
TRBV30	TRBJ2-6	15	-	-	CAWSVPSSGANVLTF	TGTGCCTGGAGTGTACCTTCCTCTGGGGCCAACGTCCTGACTTTC
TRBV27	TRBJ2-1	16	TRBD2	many	CASSLLGTSGYNEQFF	TGTGCCAGCAGTTTACTCGGGACTAGCGGTTACAATGAGCAGTTCTTC
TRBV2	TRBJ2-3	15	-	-	CASSEARWSTDTQYF	TGTGCCAGCAGTGAAGCCCGCTGGAGCACAGATACGCAGTATTTT
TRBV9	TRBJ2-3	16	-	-	CASSPLQAGGVDTQYF	TGTGCCAGCAGCCCCCTCCAAGCGGGCGGCGTAGATACGCAGTATTTT
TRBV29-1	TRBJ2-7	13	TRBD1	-	CSYRQGLSYEQYF	TGCAGCTACCGACAGGGCCTATCCTACGAGCAGTACTTC
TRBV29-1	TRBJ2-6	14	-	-	CSAAGDRGPNVLTF	TGCAGCGCTGCGGGGGACAGAGGCCCCAACGTCCTGACTTTC
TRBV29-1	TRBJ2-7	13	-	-	CSVRDTASYEQYF	TGCAGCGTTCGGGACACGGCCTCCTACGAGCAGTACTTC
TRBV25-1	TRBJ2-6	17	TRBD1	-	CASIGDRGRAGANVLTF	TGTGCCAGCATAGGGGACAGGGGGCGCGCGGGGGCCAACGTCCTGACTTTC
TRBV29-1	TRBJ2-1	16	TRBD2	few	CSVETGTGGVYNEQFF	TGCAGCGTTGAAACCGGAACGGGAGGGGTATACAATGAGCAGTTCTTC
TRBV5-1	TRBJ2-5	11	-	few	CASSFQETQYF	TGCGCCAGCAGCTTTCAAGAGACCCAGTACTTC
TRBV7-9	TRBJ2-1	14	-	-	CAAPGQGRRNEQFF	TGTGCCGCTCCGGGGCAGGGTCGTAGGAATGAGCAGTTCTTC
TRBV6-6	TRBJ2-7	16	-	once	CASSYSKGENSYEQYF	TGTGCCAGCAGTTACTCGAAGGGGGAGAACTCCTACGAGCAGTACTTC
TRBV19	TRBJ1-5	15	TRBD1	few	CASSLTGGRNQPQHF	TGTGCCAGTAGCCTGACAGGGGGACGCAATCAGCCCCAGCATTTT
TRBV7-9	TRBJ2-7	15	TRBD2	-	CASSPKPGLATEQYF	TGTGCCAGCAGCCCAAAACCCGGACTAGCGACGGAGCAGTACTTC
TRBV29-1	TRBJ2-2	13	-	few	CSVDTSFTGELFF	TGCAGCGTAGATACTAGTTTTACCGGGGAGCTGTTTTTT
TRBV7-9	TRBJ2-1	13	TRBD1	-	CASRRDRVNEQFF	TGTGCCAGCAGACGCGACAGGGTCAATGAGCAGTTCTTC
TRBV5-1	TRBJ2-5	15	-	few	CASSWDGLDQETQYF	TGCGCCAGCAGCTGGGACGGACTCGATCAAGAGACCCAGTACTTC
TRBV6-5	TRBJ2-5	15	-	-	CASSSRPQLQETQYF	TGTGCCAGCAGTTCCCGGCCCCAACTACAAGAGACCCAGTACTTC
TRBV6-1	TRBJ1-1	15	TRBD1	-	CASSRGGTVNTEAFF	TGTGCCAGCAGTCGAGGGGGGACAGTGAACACTGAAGCTTTCTTT
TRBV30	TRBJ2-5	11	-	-	CAWRAVRAQYF	TGTGCCTGGAGGGCTGTCCGGGCCCAGTACTTC
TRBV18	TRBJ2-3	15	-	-	CASSPVSSSTDTQYF	TGTGCCAGCTCACCAGTTTCGAGCAGCACAGATACGCAGTATTTT
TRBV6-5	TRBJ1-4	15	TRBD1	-	CASSRGGQPNEKLFF	TGTGCCAGCAGTCGCGGGGGACAGCCTAATGAAAAACTGTTTTTT
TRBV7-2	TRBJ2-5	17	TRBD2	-	CASSSGAGGPFRETQYF	TGTGCCAGCAGCTCGGGGGCGGGAGGGCCTTTCCGAGAGACCCAGTACTTC
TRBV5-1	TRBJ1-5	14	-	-	CASSLGDKNQPQHF	TGCGCCAGCAGCTTGGGAGACAAAAATCAGCCCCAGCATTTT
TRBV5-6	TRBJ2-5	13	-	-	CASRTGSGETQYF	TGTGCCAGCAGGACAGGAAGTGGGGAGACCCAGTACTTC
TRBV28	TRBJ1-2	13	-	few	CASSLGQTYGYTF	TGTGCCAGCAGTTTGGGGCAGACCTATGGCTACACCTTC
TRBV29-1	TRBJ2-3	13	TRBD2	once	CSVVASGTDTQYF	TGCAGCGTTGTGGCTAGCGGTACAGATACGCAGTATTTT
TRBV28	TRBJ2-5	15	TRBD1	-	CASSSRTGSQETQYF	TGTGCCAGCAGTTCTAGGACAGGAAGCCAAGAGACCCAGTACTTC
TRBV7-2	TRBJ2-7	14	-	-	CASSLVRGMGEQYF	TGTGCCAGCAGCTTAGTAAGAGGAATGGGAGAGCAGTACTTC
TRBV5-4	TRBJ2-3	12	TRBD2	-	CASRSSGDTQYF	TGTGCCAGCAGATCTAGCGGAGATACGCAGTATTTT
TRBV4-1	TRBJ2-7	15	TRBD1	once	CASSQDHRGAYEQYF	TGCGCCAGCAGCCAAGATCACAGGGGGGCCTACGAGCAGTACTTC
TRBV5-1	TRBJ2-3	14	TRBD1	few	CASSLEGGADTQYF	TGCGCCAGCAGCTTGGAAGGGGGCGCGGATACGCAGTATTTT